Sequencing of this T cell receptor beta chain was carried out in a study of blood T cell repertoires in COVID-19. V was cut by 2 bases and J by 8 bases, with 16 bases left in between. Germline-derived CDR1 and CDR2 are SGDLS and YYNGEE. This CDR3 contains 14 residues. Data came from immunoSEQ multiplex PCR; TCRdb stores just in-frame clones and leaves some out. The sample carries over 130,000 clones, 82% recorded once. The sample comprised peripheral blood. The sequence was collected from a woman older than 75 with acute or convalescent COVID-19. This chain uses TRBV9 with TRBJ1-2; possible D gene TRBD1, 5 bases. The CDR3 nucleotides are TGTGCCAGCAGCGTCAGGGCGGAACCCTTCGGCTACACCTTC. Translation: CASSVRAEPFGYTF.